A selection of T cell receptor beta chains follows, all from one sample in a study of T cell repertoires in cytomegalovirus infection. One entry per CDR3 protein results from TCRdb running MiXCR on the reads. The repertoire holds 60,000 to 85,000 distinct CDR3 sequences, with about 22% as singletons. The antigens of these receptors remain unknown. Sequencing was carried out using PBMCs, sequenced either directly or after in vitro stimulation (not recorded which). The origin of the receptors is a human donor in good health (CMV status not recorded). Some clones in this sample may be carry-over from other donors' samples. Both conserved end residues are part of each CDR3. The order of the fields is clone size, D gene, J gene, V gene, CDR3 protein, CDR3 DNA. The D gene is left open where the match is weak. Expanded clones are given a class, and other clones once, few, many or no size at all.

once . TRBJ1-5 TRBV12-3/TRBV12-4 CASSPVGGNWQPKHF TGTGCCAGCAGCCCAGTTGGGGGAAACTGGCAGCCCAAGCATTTT
. TRBD2 TRBJ2-7 TRBV15 CATSKLAGEPHEQYF TGTGCCACCAGCAAGTTAGCGGGAGAACCGCACGAGCAGTACTTC
many . TRBJ1-1 TRBV7-2 CASSLPGTNTEAFF TGTGCCAGCAGCCTCCCGGGGACAAACACTGAAGCTTTCTTT
many . TRBJ1-1 TRBV12-3/TRBV12-4 CASSWARRGANAEAFF TGTGCCAGCAGTTGGGCAAGACGAGGCGCTAACGCTGAAGCTTTCTTT
many TRBD2 TRBJ2-1 TRBV7-7 CASSSGAQAGGSEQFF TGTGCTAGCAGCTCCGGGGCACAAGCGGGAGGTAGTGAGCAGTTCTTC
few TRBD1 TRBJ1-6 TRBV7-2 CASSFGQAANSPLHF TGTGCCAGCAGCTTCGGACAGGCGGCGAATTCACCCCTCCACTTT
. TRBD2 TRBJ2-1 TRBV19 CATVAGGYNEQFF TGTGCCACCGTAGCGGGAGGGTACAATGAGCAGTTCTTC
many . TRBJ1-6 TRBV7-2 CASSLGNSPLHF TGTGCCAGCAGCTTAGGGAATTCACCCCTCCACTTT
many TRBD2 TRBJ2-3 TRBV7-2 CASSPQILAGGPGTQYF TGTGCCAGCAGCCCCCAGATATTAGCGGGAGGGCCGGGTACGCAGTATTTT
. . TRBJ2-2 TRBV7-2 CAKGVEGQADTGELFF TGTGCCAAGGGGGTTGAGGGGCAGGCTGACACCGGGGAGCTGTTTTTT
. . TRBJ2-1 TRBV2 CASSEGRWGRNEQFF TGTGCCAGCAGTGAAGGTCGGTGGGGCCGCAATGAGCAGTTCTTC
. . TRBJ1-5 TRBV5-1 CASSPEGSNQPQHF TGCGCCAGCAGCCCTGAGGGTAGCAATCAGCCCCAGCATTTT
many TRBD2 TRBJ2-3 TRBV4-3 CASSQALAGVADTQYF TGCGCCAGCAGCCAAGCCCTAGCGGGAGTCGCAGATACGCAGTATTTT
. . TRBJ2-7 TRBV19 CASSIGANEQYF TGTGCCAGTAGTATTGGGGCGAACGAGCAGTACTTC
many TRBD1 TRBJ1-2 TRBV7-2 CASSLFGDRSYGYTF TGTGCCAGCAGCTTATTTGGGGACAGGAGCTATGGCTACACCTTC
. . TRBJ2-1 TRBV5-4 CASSNPGSEEQFF TGTGCCAGCAGTAATCCAGGATCGGAGGAGCAGTTCTTC
. . TRBJ2-3 TRBV12-5 CASAPNLSTDTQYF TGTGCTAGTGCCCCGAACCTCAGCACAGATACGCAGTATTTT
. . TRBJ2-1 TRBV28 CASTRDTTYNEQFF TGTGCCAGCACCCGGGACACCACCTACAATGAGCAGTTCTTC
. . TRBJ1-1 TRBV11-2 CASSLDGWGMNTEAFF TGTGCCAGCAGCTTAGACGGGTGGGGAATGAACACTGAAGCTTTCTTT
once . TRBJ2-3 TRBV7-8 CASSAGRVISTDTQYF TGTGCCAGCAGCGCAGGACGGGTAATTAGCACAGATACGCAGTATTTT
few . TRBJ2-2 TRBV19 CASRREGTGELFF TGTGCCAGTAGGAGAGAGGGCACCGGGGAGCTGTTTTTT
few . TRBJ2-3 TRBV3-1 CASSQETNTQYF TGTGCCAGCAGCCAAGAGACAAATACGCAGTATTTT
few . TRBJ1-2 TRBV7-2 CASSPSGPRGLDGYTF TGTGCCAGCAGCCCCAGTGGCCCAAGGGGTTTGGATGGCTACACCTTC
. . TRBJ2-5 TRBV14 CASSQLSLGLGETQYF TGTGCCAGCAGCCAACTATCCCTAGGGCTGGGAGAGACCCAGTACTTC
many TRBD1 TRBJ1-1 TRBV11-2 CASSTGTGAIGTEAFF TGTGCCAGCAGCACTGGGACAGGGGCTATAGGCACTGAAGCTTTCTTT
many . TRBJ1-5 TRBV7-2 CASSSGPLRGQPQHF TGTGCCAGCAGCTCCGGGCCATTAAGAGGCCAGCCCCAGCATTTT
. . TRBJ1-4 TRBV7-2 CASSLVPAGGKLFF TGTGCCAGCAGCTTAGTACCGGCGGGTGGAAAACTGTTTTTT
. . TRBJ1-2 TRBV20-1 CSARSGKDYGYTF TGCAGTGCTAGATCCGGGAAGGACTATGGCTACACCTTC
. . TRBJ2-5 TRBV20-1 CSARGRLGGETQYF TGCAGTGCTCGAGGGCGACTAGGCGGAGAGACCCAGTACTTC
few TRBD2 TRBJ2-1 TRBV20-1 CSASGLAGVYEQFF TGCAGTGCTTCGGGACTAGCGGGAGTGTATGAGCAGTTCTTC
. . TRBJ2-7 TRBV29-1 CSVERQGPRSYEQYF TGCAGCGTTGAACGGCAGGGACCAAGATCCTACGAGCAGTACTTC
many . TRBJ1-2 TRBV6-2/TRBV6-3 CASSYVRHGYTF TGTGCCAGCAGTTACGTCCGGCATGGCTACACCTTC
. . TRBJ1-4 TRBV28 CASRGMGSGKLFF TGTGCCAGCAGGGGGATGGGGTCCGGGAAACTGTTTTTT
. . TRBJ2-2 TRBV12-3/TRBV12-4 CASIRGEGAGELFF TGTGCCAGTATACGAGGGGAGGGGGCCGGGGAGCTGTTTTTT
. TRBD2 TRBJ2-3 TRBV12-3/TRBV12-4 CASSFGGRATDTQYF TGTGCCAGCAGTTTTGGGGGGAGGGCCACAGATACGCAGTATTTT
many . TRBJ1-6 TRBV7-2 CASSLFGQSYNSPLHF TGTGCCAGCAGCTTATTCGGACAGAGCTATAATTCACCCCTCCACTTT
few TRBD1 TRBJ1-4 TRBV15 CAPGGTGGVGEKLFF TGTGCCCCCGGCGGGACAGGGGGTGTCGGTGAAAAACTGTTTTTT
few . TRBJ2-7 TRBV24-1 CATSDPPHRDGRTEQYF TGTGCCACCAGTGACCCACCGCACCGGGACGGCCGTACTGAGCAGTACTTC
. TRBD2 TRBJ2-2 TRBV28 CASRGRRRGRDTGELFF TGTGCCAGCAGGGGACGACGGCGCGGGAGGGACACCGGGGAGCTGTTTTTT
few . TRBJ1-2 TRBV12-3/TRBV12-4 CASSLDGYTF TGTGCCAGCAGTTTGGACGGCTACACCTTC
. . TRBJ1-2 TRBV12-3/TRBV12-4 CASGPGGEKDYGYTF TGTGCCAGCGGCCCTGGGGGCGAGAAGGACTATGGCTACACCTTC
many TRBD2 TRBJ2-1 TRBV11-1 CASSRPGGSSYNEQFF TGTGCCAGCAGCAGGCCCGGGGGGAGCTCCTACAATGAGCAGTTCTTC
. . TRBJ2-3 TRBV20-1 CSAVTGTDTQYF TGCAGTGCTGTCACTGGCACAGATACGCAGTATTTT
. TRBD2 TRBJ2-7 TRBV7-2 CASSRSGTSPYEQYF TGTGCCAGCAGCCGGTCCGGGACTAGCCCCTACGAGCAGTACTTC
. . TRBJ2-3 TRBV20-1 CSALQPGPDTQYF TGCAGTGCCCTTCAACCGGGACCTGATACGCAGTATTTT
many TRBD2 TRBJ2-2 TRBV7-2 CASSPGTSGTGELFF TGTGCCAGCAGCCCCGGGACTAGCGGGACCGGGGAGCTGTTTTTT
. TRBD1 TRBJ1-6 TRBV4-1 CASSHGQGYNSPLHF TGCGCCAGCAGCCACGGACAGGGCTATAATTCACCCCTCCACTTT
. . TRBJ2-4 TRBV6-2/TRBV6-3 CASSYFIEPNTQYF TGTGCCAGCAGTTACTTTATAGAGCCTAACACTCAGTACTTC
many . TRBJ1-1 TRBV7-9 CASSFWGADTEAFF TGTGCCAGCAGCTTTTGGGGGGCAGACACTGAAGCTTTCTTT
many . TRBJ2-1 TRBV11-3 CASSLGNVNEQFF TGTGCCAGCAGCTTAGGGAATGTGAATGAGCAGTTCTTC
few TRBD1 TRBJ1-1 TRBV7-6 CASSSGQGNTEAFF TGTGCCAGCAGCTCCGGACAGGGTAACACTGAAGCTTTCTTT
few . TRBJ2-5 TRBV24-1 CATSDMAEETQYF TGTGCCACCAGTGATATGGCAGAAGAGACCCAGTACTTC
. . TRBJ1-2 TRBV20-1 CSARGPSNYGYTF TGCAGTGCCCGGGGACCCTCTAACTATGGCTACACCTTC
many . TRBJ2-5 TRBV12-3/TRBV12-4 CASSLAGSVETQYF TGTGCCAGCAGTTTAGCTGGGTCGGTAGAGACCCAGTACTTC